The 16 T cell receptor beta chains below all came from one sample that was sequenced in a study of blood T cell repertoires in COVID-19. The assay was immunoSEQ multiplex PCR, and TCRdb's table has in-frame clones only and misses some. This table has fewer than 15,000 clones, 73% appearing once. Material: peripheral blood. These receptors all come from a human donor in a cohort sampled during active COVID-19.

The chain has TRBV29-1 and TRBJ2-5; D is perhaps TRBD1 (6 bases). V was pared by 0 bases and J by 5 bases, with 19 bases between. Germline values: CDR1 SQVTM, CDR2 ANQGSEA. This CDR3 contains 16 residues. The DNA for the CDR3 is TGCAGCGTTGAAGACCCACAGGGAGCCAACCTGGAGACCCAGTACTTC. Its translation is CSVEDPQGANLETQYF.

A few counts support this clone. The chain links TRBV4-3 to TRBJ1-1, with 7 bases identical to TRBD1. CDR1 and CDR2 from the germline V gene are LGHNA and YSLEER. The V and J ends lost 0 bases and 1 base, in that order; junction bases with no gene match: 5. This CDR3 spans 16 amino acids. In DNA, the CDR3 is TGCGCCAGCAGCCAAGATCCGGGACAGAGGAACACTGAAGCTTTCTTT. This sequence encodes CASSQDPGQRNTEAFF.

The genes are TRBV5-5 and TRBJ1-1; TRBD1 is a possible D gene (6 bases). Germline CDR1 SGHKS, CDR2 YYEKEE (reference sequence). V was clipped by 0 bases and J by 6 bases, with 30 bases between them. The CDR3 is 20 residues long. CDR3 sequence: CASSLAPPDSAVRALAEAFF. The DNA of the CDR3 is TGTGCCAGCAGCTTGGCCCCCCCGGACAGTGCGGTGCGAGCCTTAGCTGAAGCTTTCTTT.

J is TRBJ1-2 and V is TRBV14; TRBD1 matches at 7 bases. Germline V gene data show CDR1 as SGHDN and CDR2 as FVKESK. The CDR3 has 13 residues. Trimming at V came to 6 bases and at J to 8 bases, leaving 9 bases not matched to a gene. CDR3 nucleotides: TGTGCCAGCAGGCAGACAGGGAAGGAAGGCTACACCTTC. This codes for CASRQTGKEGYTF.

The genes are TRBV30 and TRBJ1-2; TRBD1 aligns across 7 bases. From germline, CDR1 is GTSNPN and CDR2 SVGIG (reference sequence). V shed 0 bases, J shed 6 bases, and the junction held 10 bases outside the gene matches. This CDR3 comprises 15 residues. The CDR3 spells CAWSVQTGRGDGYTF. The CDR3 DNA is TGTGCCTGGAGTGTACAGACAGGGCGGGGAGATGGCTACACCTTC.

The V and J genes are TRBV28 and TRBJ2-3, with D possibly TRBD2 on 6 matching bases. Germline-derived CDR1 and CDR2 are MDHEN and SYDVKM. Trimming stripped 6 bases from V and 0 bases from J, with 16 bases between. The CDR3 loop spans 16 amino acids. The CDR3 reads CASSLALGTSTDTQYF. In DNA form, the CDR3 reads TGTGCCAGCAGCCTAGCCTTGGGGACTAGCACAGATACGCAGTATTTT.

The V call is TRBV7-9, the J call TRBJ2-7, with 9 bases aligning to TRBD1. The CDR3 loop spans 15 amino acids. CDR1 is SEHNR, CDR2 FQNEAQ, per germline (reference sequence). The junction had 7 bases not matched to a gene; V was cut back by 5 bases and J by 2 bases. CDR3 sequence: CASSHYRTGAYEQYF. CDR3 coding DNA: TGTGCCAGCAGCCATTACCGGACAGGGGCCTACGAGCAGTACTTC.

The chain employs TRBV18 and TRBJ1-6; no definite D call. The CDR3 has 13 residues. Trimming cost V 0 bases and J 9 bases, with 6 bases left between them. Germline CDR1 is KGHSH and CDR2 is LQKENI. CDR3 protein: CASSPPRASPLHF. DNA for the CDR3: TGTGCCAGCTCACCACCGCGGGCTTCACCCCTCCACTTT.

This clone appeared once. The gene calls are TRBV4-2 and TRBJ2-3, with 15 bases identical to TRBD2. V was pared by 4 bases and J by 2 bases, with 7 bases of the junction left unmatched. The CDR3 runs 18 residues. Per germline, CDR1 LGHNA and CDR2 YNFKEQ. The CDR3 DNA reads TGTGCCAGCAGCCGCCGGACTAGCGGGAGGGCTCTCACAGATACGCAGTATTTT. Residues: CASSRRTSGRALTDTQYF.

This clone was observed a handful of times. The chain has TRBV5-1 and TRBJ2-7; D ambiguous. Germline loops: CDR1 SGHRS, CDR2 YFSETQ. The CDR3 runs 16 residues. The ends were cut back, 3 bases at V and 0 bases at J, with 16 bases in the middle. The CDR3 DNA follows: TGCGCCAGCAGCTATTGGAACTCCCGGAGCTCCTACGAGCAGTACTTC. This gives the protein CASSYWNSRSSYEQYF.

This clone was found once. The chain carries TRBV11-3 and TRBJ2-7; tentative D call: TRBD1 (6 bases). The germline gives CDR1 SGHNT, CDR2 YENEEA. CDR3 length equals 15 residues. Trimming pared 1 base from V and 6 bases from J, leaving 16 bases between. The CDR3 loop is CASSLGGQGQGEQYF. In DNA form, the CDR3 reads TGTGCCAGCAGCTTAGGGGGGCAGGGTCAAGGCGAGCAGTACTTC.

The chain has TRBV4-2 and TRBJ2-3; perhaps TRBD2 as D (6 bases). Germline-derived CDR1 and CDR2 are LGHNA and YNFKEQ. CDR3 length: 13 residues. Trimming shortened V by 0 bases and J by 9 bases, and 10 bases separated the two germline ends. Here the CDR3 reads CASSQDLGGTQYF. In DNA form, the CDR3 reads TGTGCCAGCAGCCAAGATCTGGGAGGCACGCAGTATTTT.

The DNA of the CDR3 is TGTGCCAGCAAAAACAGTTTGCACGGTGAAAAACTGTTTTTT. Protein: CASKNSLHGEKLFF. The chain recombines TRBV27 with TRBJ1-4; D unresolved. The CDR3 loop spans 14 amino acids. CDR1 is MNHEY and CDR2 is SMNVEV in the germline V gene (reference sequence). Trimming removed 7 bases at V and 7 bases at J, with 16 bases between.

The chain has TRBV27 and TRBJ2-2, with a tentative D call TRBD1 (6 bases). The CDR3 extends over 15 amino acids. Germline CDR1 reads MNHEY; CDR2 reads SMNVEV (reference sequence). The V and J ends lost 5 bases and 5 bases respectively, with 15 bases between them. CDR3 bases: TGTGCCAGCAGTCCCTCCAAGACAGGAACCGGGGAGCTGTTTTTT. It specifies CASSPSKTGTGELFF.

This clone was seen only once. The chain carries TRBV5-1 and TRBJ2-5, with 11 bases matching TRBD1. CDR3 length: 14 residues. V shed 2 bases, J shed 5 bases, and the junction held 2 bases outside the gene matches. CDR1 is SGHRS and CDR2 is YFSETQ in the germline V gene. The CDR3 bases are TGCGCCAGCAGCTTCGGACAGGGGGCTGAGACCCAGTACTTC. Translation: CASSFGQGAETQYF.

The gene calls are TRBV13 and TRBJ1-6; 7 nucleotides line up with TRBD1. Germline CDR1 and CDR2: PRHDT and FYEKMQ (reference sequence). This CDR3 is built from 19 residues. The V gene end was trimmed by 0 bases and the J gene end by 2 bases; junction bases not matched to a gene: 10. The CDR3 nucleotides are TGTGCCAGCAGCTTAGGGATGGCTTTAGGGGGCCCCTATAATTCACCCCTCCACTTT. This codes for CASSLGMALGGPYNSPLHF.